This TCR beta chain was obtained from a study of T cells in Graves' hyperthyroidism and ophthalmopathy. Across the whole study: The blood sample was taken at first diagnosis, before treatment began.

Exclusion of patients followed from uncontrolled infection, other autoimmune disease, pregnancy or lactation. RNA transcripts gave rise to amplified TCR beta CDR3 regions. HTBI primers were employed in a first-round RT-PCR of the TCR CDR3. TCRdb passed the multiplex PCR reads through MiXCR, listing each CDR3 protein once. The sample shows about 270,000 distinct CDR3 sequences, approximately 20% of them seen only once. The sample holds a few counts of this clonotype. Antigen unknown. Germline CDR1 and CDR2: MDHEN and SYDVKM. The CDR3 covers 15 residues. The ends lost 4 bases at V and 5 bases at J; junction bases unmatched: 8. Study conclusions and caveats: Ophthalmopathy was predicted by the model a median of roughly 6 months ahead of onset. Ophthalmopathy and stable hyperthyroidism were separated by a 13 V-J model.

This TCR was sampled from a man aged 25 to 40 with Graves' ophthalmopathy. The sample consisted of blood. This chain joins TRBV28 and TRBJ2-7; 10 nucleotides agree with TRBD2. The CDR3 bases are TGTGCCAGCAGTTCCGAGGGACTAGCGAGAAACGAGCAGTACTTC. Translation gives CASSSEGLARNEQYF.